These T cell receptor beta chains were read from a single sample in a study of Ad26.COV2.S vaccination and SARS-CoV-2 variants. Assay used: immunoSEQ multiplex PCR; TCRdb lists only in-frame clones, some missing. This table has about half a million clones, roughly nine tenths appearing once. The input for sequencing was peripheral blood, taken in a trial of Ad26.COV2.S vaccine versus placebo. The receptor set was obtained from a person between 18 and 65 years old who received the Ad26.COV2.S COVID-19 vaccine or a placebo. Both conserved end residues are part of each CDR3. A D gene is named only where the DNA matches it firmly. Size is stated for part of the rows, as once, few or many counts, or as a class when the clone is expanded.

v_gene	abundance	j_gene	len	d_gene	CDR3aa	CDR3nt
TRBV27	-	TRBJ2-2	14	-	CASSGGRNTGELFF	TGTGCCAGCAGTGGGGGACGGAACACCGGGGAGCTGTTTTTT
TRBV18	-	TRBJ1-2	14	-	CASSPRDGPYGYTF	TGTGCCAGCTCGCCCCGGGACGGACCCTATGGCTACACCTTC
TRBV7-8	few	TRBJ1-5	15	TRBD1	CASSSDRASNQPQHF	TGTGCCAGCAGCTCCGACAGGGCAAGCAATCAGCCCCAGCATTTT
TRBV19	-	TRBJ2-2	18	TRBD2	CASSIDPLAGAGTGELFF	TGTGCCAGTAGTATAGATCCCCTAGCGGGAGCCGGCACCGGGGAGCTGTTTTTT
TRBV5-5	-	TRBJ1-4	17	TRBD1	CASSSGTGGSANEKLFF	TGTGCCAGCAGCAGTGGGACAGGGGGCTCGGCTAATGAAAAACTGTTTTTT
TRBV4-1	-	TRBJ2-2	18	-	CASSQVALVNRYTGELFF	TGCGCCAGCAGCCAAGTTGCCCTAGTGAACCGTTACACCGGGGAGCTGTTTTTT
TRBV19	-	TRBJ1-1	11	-	CASRRNSEAFF	TGTGCCAGTAGACGGAACAGTGAAGCTTTCTTT
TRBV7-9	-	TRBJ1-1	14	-	CASSFKGGNTEAFF	TGTGCCAGCAGCTTTAAAGGGGGGAACACTGAAGCTTTCTTT
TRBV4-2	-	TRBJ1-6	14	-	CASSQDTGWSPLHF	TGTGCCAGCAGCCAAGATACAGGTTGGTCACCCCTCCACTTT
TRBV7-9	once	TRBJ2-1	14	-	CASSSPALHNEQFF	TGTGCCAGCAGCTCCCCAGCCCTACACAATGAGCAGTTCTTC
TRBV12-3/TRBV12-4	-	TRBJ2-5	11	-	CASSLGVTQYF	TGTGCCAGCAGTTTAGGCGTGACCCAGTACTTC
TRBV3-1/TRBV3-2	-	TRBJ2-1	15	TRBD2	CASSQDLAGYNEQFF	TGTGCCAGCAGCCAAGATCTAGCGGGATACAATGAGCAGTTCTTC
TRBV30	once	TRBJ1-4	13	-	CAWSVGPDEKLFF	TGTGCCTGGAGTGTGGGGCCCGATGAAAAACTGTTTTTT
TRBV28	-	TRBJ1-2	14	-	CASSSPTENYGYTF	TGTGCCAGCAGTTCTCCCACAGAGAACTATGGCTACACCTTC